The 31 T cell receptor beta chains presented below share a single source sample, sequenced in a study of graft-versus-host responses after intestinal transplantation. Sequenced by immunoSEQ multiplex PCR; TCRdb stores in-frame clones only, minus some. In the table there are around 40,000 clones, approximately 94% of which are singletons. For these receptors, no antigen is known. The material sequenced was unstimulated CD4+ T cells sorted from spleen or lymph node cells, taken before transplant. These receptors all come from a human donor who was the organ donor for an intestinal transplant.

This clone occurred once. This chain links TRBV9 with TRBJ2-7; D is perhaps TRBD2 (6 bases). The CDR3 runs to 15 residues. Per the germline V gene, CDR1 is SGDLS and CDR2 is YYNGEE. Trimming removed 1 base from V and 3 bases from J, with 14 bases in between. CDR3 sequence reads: CASSVTGGWGYEQYF. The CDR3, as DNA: TGTGCCAGCAGCGTAACCGGGGGTTGGGGCTACGAGCAGTACTTC.

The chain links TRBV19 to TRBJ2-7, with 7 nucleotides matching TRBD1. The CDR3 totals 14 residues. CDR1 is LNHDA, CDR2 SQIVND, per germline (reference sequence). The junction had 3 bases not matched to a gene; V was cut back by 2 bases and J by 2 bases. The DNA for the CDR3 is TGTGCCAGTAGTATAAGGCAGGGGGCCTACGAGCAGTACTTC. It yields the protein CASSIRQGAYEQYF.

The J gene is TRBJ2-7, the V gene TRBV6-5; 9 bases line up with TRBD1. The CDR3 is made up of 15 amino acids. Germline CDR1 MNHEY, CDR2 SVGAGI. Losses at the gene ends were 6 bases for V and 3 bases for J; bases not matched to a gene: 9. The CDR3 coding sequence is TGTGCCAGCAGCCGTGCCGGGACAGGGAGCTACGAGCAGTACTTC. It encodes CASSRAGTGSYEQYF.

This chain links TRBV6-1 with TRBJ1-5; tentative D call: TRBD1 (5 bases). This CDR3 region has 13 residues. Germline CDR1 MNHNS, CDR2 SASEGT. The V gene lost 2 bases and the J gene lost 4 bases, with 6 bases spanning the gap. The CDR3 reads CASSEQGNQPQHF. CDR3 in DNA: TGTGCCAGCAGTGAACAGGGAAATCAGCCCCAGCATTTT.

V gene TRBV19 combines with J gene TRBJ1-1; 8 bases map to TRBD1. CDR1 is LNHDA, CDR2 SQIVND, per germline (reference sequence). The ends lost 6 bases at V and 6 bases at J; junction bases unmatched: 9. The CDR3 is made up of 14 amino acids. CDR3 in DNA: TGTGCCAGTAGGATCGACAGGGGAAGGTCTGAAGCTTTCTTT. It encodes CASRIDRGRSEAFF.

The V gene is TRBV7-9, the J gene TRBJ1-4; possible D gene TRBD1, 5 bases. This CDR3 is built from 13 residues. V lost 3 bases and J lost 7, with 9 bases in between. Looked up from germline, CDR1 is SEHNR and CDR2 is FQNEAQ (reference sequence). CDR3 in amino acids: CASSFWGGEKLFF. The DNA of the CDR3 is TGTGCCAGCAGCTTCTGGGGGGGTGAAAAACTGTTTTTT.

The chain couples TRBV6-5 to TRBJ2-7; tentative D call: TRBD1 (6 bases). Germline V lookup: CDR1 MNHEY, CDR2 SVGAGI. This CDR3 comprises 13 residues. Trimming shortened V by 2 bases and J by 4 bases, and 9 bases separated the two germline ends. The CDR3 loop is CASSYRGSYEQYF. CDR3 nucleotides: TGTGCCAGCAGTTACAGGGGGAGTTACGAGCAGTACTTC.

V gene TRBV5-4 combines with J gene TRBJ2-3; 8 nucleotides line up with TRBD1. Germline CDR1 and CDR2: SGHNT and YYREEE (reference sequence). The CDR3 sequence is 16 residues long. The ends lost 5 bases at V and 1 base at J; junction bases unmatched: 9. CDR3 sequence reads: CASSPSRGPGTDTQYF. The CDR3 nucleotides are TGTGCCAGCAGTCCAAGCAGGGGGCCAGGCACAGATACGCAGTATTTT.

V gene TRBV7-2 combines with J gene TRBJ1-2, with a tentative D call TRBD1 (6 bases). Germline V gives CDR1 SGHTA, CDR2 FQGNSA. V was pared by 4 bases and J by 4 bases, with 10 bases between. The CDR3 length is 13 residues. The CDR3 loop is CASSSGGAYGYTF. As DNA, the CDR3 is TGTGCCAGCAGCTCGGGGGGGGCCTATGGCTACACCTTC.

The CDR3 loop is CASSQAAWLDLRNEQFF. The CDR3 DNA sequence: TGTGCCAGCAGCCAAGCGGCTTGGCTAGATCTCCGCAATGAGCAGTTCTTC. The V gene is TRBV4-2, the J gene TRBJ2-1; D unresolved. Trimming stripped 1 base from V and 6 bases from J, with 19 bases between. CDR3 size: 17 residues. CDR1 LGHNA and CDR2 YNFKEQ come from the germline V gene.

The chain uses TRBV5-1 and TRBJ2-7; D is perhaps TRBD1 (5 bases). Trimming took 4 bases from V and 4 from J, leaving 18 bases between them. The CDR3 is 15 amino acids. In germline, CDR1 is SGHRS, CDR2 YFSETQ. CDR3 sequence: CASSRTVSRTYEQYF. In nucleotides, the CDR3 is TGCGCCAGCAGCAGAACAGTTAGCAGGACATACGAGCAGTACTTC. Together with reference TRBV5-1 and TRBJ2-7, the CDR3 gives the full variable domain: KAGVTQTPRYLIKTRGQQVTLSCSPISGHRSVSWYQQTPGQGLQFLFEYFSETQRNKGNFPGRFSGRQFSNSRSEMNVSTLELGDSALYLCASSRTVSRTYEQYFGPGTRLTVT.

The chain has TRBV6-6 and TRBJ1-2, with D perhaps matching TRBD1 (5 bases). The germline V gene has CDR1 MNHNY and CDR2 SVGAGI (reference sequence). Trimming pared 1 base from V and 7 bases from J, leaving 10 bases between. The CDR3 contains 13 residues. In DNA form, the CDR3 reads TGTGCCAGCAGTTACTACGGGACCGCTGGCTACACCTTC. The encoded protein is CASSYYGTAGYTF.

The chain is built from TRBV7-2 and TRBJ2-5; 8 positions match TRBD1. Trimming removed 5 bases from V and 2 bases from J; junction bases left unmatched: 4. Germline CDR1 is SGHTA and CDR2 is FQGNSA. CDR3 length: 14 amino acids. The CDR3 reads CASSTRDRQETQYF. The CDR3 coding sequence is TGTGCCAGCAGCACCCGGGACAGGCAAGAGACCCAGTACTTC. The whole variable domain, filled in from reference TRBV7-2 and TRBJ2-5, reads GAGVSQSPSNKVTEKGKDVELRCDPISGHTALYWYRQSLGQGLEFLIYFQGNSAPDKSGLPSDRFSAERTGGSVSTLTIQRTQQEDSAVYLCASSTRDRQETQYFGPGTRLLVL.

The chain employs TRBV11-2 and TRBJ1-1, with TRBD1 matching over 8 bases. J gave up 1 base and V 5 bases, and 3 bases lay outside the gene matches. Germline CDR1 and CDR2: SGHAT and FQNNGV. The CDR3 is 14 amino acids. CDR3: CASSLGQGNTEAFF. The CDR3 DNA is TGTGCCAGCAGCCTAGGACAGGGGAACACTGAAGCTTTCTTT.

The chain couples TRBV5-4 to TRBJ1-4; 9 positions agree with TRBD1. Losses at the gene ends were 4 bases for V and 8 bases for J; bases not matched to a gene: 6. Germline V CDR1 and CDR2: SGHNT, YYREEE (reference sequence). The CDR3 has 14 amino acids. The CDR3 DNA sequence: TGTGCCAGCAGCAGGGGGACAGGGAGGGAAAAACTGTTTTTT. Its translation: CASSRGTGREKLFF.

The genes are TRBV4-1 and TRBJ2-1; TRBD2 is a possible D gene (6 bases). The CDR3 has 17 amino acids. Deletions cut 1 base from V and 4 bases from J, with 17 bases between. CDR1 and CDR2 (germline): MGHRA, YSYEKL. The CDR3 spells CASSQGTLGGTYNEQFF. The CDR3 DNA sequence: TGCGCCAGCAGCCAAGGAACCCTCGGGGGAACATACAATGAGCAGTTCTTC.

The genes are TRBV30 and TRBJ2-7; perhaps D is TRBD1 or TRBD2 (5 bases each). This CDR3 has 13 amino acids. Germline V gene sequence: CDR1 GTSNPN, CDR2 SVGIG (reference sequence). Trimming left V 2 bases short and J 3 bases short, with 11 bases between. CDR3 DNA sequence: TGTGCCTGGAGTCGGGGCGGTGACTACGAGCAGTACTTC. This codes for CAWSRGGDYEQYF.

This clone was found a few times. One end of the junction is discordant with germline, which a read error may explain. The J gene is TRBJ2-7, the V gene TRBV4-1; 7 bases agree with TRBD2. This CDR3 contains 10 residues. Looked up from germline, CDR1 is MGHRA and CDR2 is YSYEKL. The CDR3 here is CASSQVGGGF. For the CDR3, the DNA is TGCGCCAGCAGCCAAGTGGGCGGGGGCTTC.

As DNA, the CDR3 is TGTGCCAGCAGTCCAAGACAGGGGAGAACTGAAGCTTTCTTT. This encodes CASSPRQGRTEAFF. V and J are TRBV27 and TRBJ1-1; 8 bases fit TRBD1. The CDR3 runs 14 residues. V gave up 5 bases and J gave up 5 bases; unmatched junction bases: 7. Germline V gives CDR1 MNHEY, CDR2 SMNVEV (reference sequence).

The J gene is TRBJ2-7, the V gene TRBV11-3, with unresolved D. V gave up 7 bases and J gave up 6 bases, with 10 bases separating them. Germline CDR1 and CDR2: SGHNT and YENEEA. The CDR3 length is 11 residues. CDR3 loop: CASTPSPEQYF. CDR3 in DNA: TGTGCCAGCACCCCAAGCCCCGAGCAGTACTTC.

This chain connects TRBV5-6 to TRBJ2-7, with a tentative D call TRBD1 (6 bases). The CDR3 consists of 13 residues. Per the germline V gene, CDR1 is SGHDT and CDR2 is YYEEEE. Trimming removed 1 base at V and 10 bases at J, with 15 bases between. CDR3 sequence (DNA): TGTGCCAGCAGCTTGCCCCCGGACAGCGACCAGTACTTC. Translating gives CASSLPPDSDQYF.

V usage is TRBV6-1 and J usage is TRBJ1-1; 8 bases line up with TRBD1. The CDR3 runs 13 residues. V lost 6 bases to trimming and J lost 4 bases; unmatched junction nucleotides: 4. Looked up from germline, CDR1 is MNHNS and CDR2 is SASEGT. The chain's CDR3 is CASRNTGGTEAFF. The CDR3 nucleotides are TGTGCCAGCAGAAATACAGGGGGCACTGAAGCTTTCTTT.

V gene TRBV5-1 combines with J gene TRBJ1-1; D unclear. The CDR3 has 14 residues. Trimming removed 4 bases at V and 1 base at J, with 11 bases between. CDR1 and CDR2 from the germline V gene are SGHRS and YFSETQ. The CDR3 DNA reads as TGCGCCAGCAGCATCCGGGATGAGAACACTGAAGCTTTCTTT. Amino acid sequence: CASSIRDENTEAFF.

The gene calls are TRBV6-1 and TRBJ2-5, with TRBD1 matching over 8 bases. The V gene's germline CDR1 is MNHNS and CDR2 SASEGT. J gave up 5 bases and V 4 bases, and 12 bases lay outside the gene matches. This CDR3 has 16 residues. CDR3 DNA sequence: TGTGCCAGCAGTGGAGGGATCAGGGGGCGCTTGGAGACCCAGTACTTC. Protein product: CASSGGIRGRLETQYF.

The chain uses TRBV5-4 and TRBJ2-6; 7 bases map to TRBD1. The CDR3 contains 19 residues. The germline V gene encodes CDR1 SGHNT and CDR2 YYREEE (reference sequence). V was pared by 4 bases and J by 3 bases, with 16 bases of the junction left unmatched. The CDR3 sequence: CASSPAGNRGRGGANVLTF. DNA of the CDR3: TGTGCCAGCAGCCCAGCCGGAAACAGGGGCAGGGGTGGGGCCAACGTCCTGACTTTC.

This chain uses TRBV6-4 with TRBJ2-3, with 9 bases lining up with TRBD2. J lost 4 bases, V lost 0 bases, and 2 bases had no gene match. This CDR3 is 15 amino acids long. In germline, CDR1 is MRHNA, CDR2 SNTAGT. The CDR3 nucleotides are TGTGCCAGCAGTGACTCGAGCGGGGGGCCAGATACGCAGTATTTT. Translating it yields CASSDSSGGPDTQYF.

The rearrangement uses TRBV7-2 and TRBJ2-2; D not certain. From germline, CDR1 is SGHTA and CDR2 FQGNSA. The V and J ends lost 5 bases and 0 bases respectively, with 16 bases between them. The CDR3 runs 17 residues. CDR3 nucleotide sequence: TGTGCCAGCAGCCCCATAAGAGGCAGGCCGAACACCGGGGAGCTGTTTTTT. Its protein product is CASSPIRGRPNTGELFF.

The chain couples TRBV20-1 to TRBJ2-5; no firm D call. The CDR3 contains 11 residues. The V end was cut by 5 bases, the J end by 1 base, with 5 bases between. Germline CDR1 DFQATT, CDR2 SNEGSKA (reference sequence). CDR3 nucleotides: TGCAGTGCTTTAGGCCAAGAGACCCAGTACTTC. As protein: CSALGQETQYF.

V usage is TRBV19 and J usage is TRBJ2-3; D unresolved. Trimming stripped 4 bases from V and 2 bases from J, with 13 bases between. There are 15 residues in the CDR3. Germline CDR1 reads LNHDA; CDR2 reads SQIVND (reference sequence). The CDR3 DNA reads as TGTGCCAGTAGTACCCAACGTTTGGACACAGATACGCAGTATTTT. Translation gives CASSTQRLDTDTQYF. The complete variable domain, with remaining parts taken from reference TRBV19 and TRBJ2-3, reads DGGITQSPKYLFRKEGQNVTLSCEQNLNHDAMYWYRQDPGQGLRLIYYSQIVNDFQKGDIAEGYSVSREKKESFPLTVTSAQKNPTAFYLCASSTQRLDTDTQYFGPGTRLTVL.

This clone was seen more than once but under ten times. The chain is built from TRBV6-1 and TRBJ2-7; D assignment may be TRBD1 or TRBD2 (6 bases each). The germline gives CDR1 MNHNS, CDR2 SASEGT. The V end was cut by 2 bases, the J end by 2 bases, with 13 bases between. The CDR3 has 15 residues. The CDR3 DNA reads TGTGCCAGCAGTGAACAACTCGGGGGCCCCTACGAGCAGTACTTC. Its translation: CASSEQLGGPYEQYF.

The CDR3 nucleotides read TGTGCCAGCACTTCCCGCCCCACAGATACGCAGTATTTT. Translated, it gives CASTSRPTDTQYF. The rearrangement links TRBV6-1 to TRBJ2-3, with no clear D. The V gene lost 7 bases and the J gene lost 2 bases, with 10 bases spanning the gap. Germline V CDR1 and CDR2: MNHNS, SASEGT. The CDR3 has 13 amino acids.